This T cell receptor (beta chain) was recorded in a study of blood T cell repertoires in COVID-19. Overall study: Spain, Italy and the United States supplied samples that represented acute and convalescent COVID-19.

The Seattle patients, enrolled during active infection, were followed longitudinally. Germline V gene lookup returns CDR1 LGHDT and CDR2 YNNKEL (reference sequence). Between the trimmed V and J ends, which lost 4 bases and 7 bases, there was a span of 11 bases. The CDR3 extends over 14 amino acids. Authors' data handling: Scientists estimated how many nucleated cells there were by amplifying reference gene primers. Repertoires were generated with immunoSEQ multiplex PCR, while TCRdb's copy carries only in-frame clones and drops some. Clone size and the V and J calls come from that table; the DNA yielded D and trimming. This sample has some 320,000 clones, with roughly 86% found just once.

The V and J genes are TRBV3-1 (or the pseudogene TRBV3-2) and TRBJ1-6; tentative D call: TRBD1 (6 bases). This sequence was found in a woman in her twenties or thirties with COVID-19, enrolled during active disease. The specimen sequenced was peripheral blood. The CDR3 protein is CASSLTTGNSPLHF. CDR3 in DNA: TGTGCCAGCAGCCTCACGACAGGAAATTCACCCCTCCACTTT.